This T cell receptor (beta chain) is from a study of blood T cells in healthy people across ages (dated by TCRdb to about 2015). Background for the entire study: In model experiments, template switching captured roughly one uniquely barcoded TCR beta cDNA molecule for every two T cells. Using deep sequencing normalized with unique cDNA molecular identifiers, the study measured how TCR beta repertoire diversity changes with age. The donors were divided into four age groups: young (average around 15 years), middle-aged (about 39), aged (approximately 59) and long-lived (roughly 82). To avoid experimental bias, donors of different ages were distributed randomly across sequencing lanes. Two additional independent replicas of 1 million unique cDNA reads from the same blood draw were analyzed for two donors (one aged 18 to 30 and one aged 80 or older).

The library was obtained by 5' RACE. The data were produced on an Illumina HiSeq 2500. The second PCR ran for about 7 to 11 cycles and used a J-beta primer mix along with a sample-barcoded 5' primer. Each TCR beta cDNA molecule received a unique molecular identifier from a template-switch 5' adaptor carrying 12 random nucleotides. Each sample yielded at least 3 million CDR3-containing paired-end reads. All of the RNA was converted into first-strand cDNA using the Mint cDNA synthesis kit, with a TRBC-specific oligonucleotide serving as the primer. Following uracil-DNA glycosylase treatment, all cDNA underwent a first 18-cycle PCR with the universal primers M1SS and BC2_uni_R. On the authors' methods: For normalization, 1 million high-quality reads were randomly selected from each sample, with every read carrying a distinct molecular identifier. Instead of being binned into consensus sequences, reads that shared molecular identifiers were thrown out. MiTCR, set to a Q25 quality threshold and the strictest error-elimination algorithm, was used for CDR3 identification, clonotype clustering and error correction. A nonparametric unseen species model with Euler transformation was used to estimate lower-bound total TCR beta diversity. TCRdb cleaned the public reads at Q25 with fastp, built clones with MiXCR and kept in-frame beta chains. Each record represents a unique CDR3 protein, reported with the most common genes and DNA among its rows. In this record, the V and J calls reflect TCRdb's handling and not the investigators' own analysis. This sample is represented by around 1.1 million distinct CDR3 sequences; 35% to 45% of them were singletons. Together, the top ten hold 10% to 15% of the sample.

What the study reported, not specific to this receptor: Since profiling was done on bulk unsorted PBMCs, naive and antigen-experienced compartments could not be conclusively compared. Observed TCR beta diversity per million T cells fell roughly linearly with age, and a significant reduction was already apparent by age around 36. The percentage of naive T cells measured by flow cytometry correlated strongly with observed TCR beta diversity. Donor CMV infection status was unknown, potentially confounding age-related changes in expanded clonotypes. Compared with the aged group, more naive CD4+ T cells, fewer expanded clones and increased TCR diversity were shown by the long-lived group, suggesting age selection. Estimates of total diversity based on one million sequenced T cells were considered lower bounds and underestimates.

The approximately 40 donors, aged about 6 to 95 years, were systemically healthy Caucasian individuals from Russia. Each donor gave approximately 9.4 milliliters of peripheral blood, drawn into EDTA-treated Vacutainer tubes. Ficoll-Paque density-gradient centrifugation was used to isolate PBMCs, with at least 6 million obtained per sample. Total RNA, at least 5 micrograms per sample, was extracted from PBMCs with Trizol reagent. Naive CD45RAhigh/CD27high T cell percentages were measured by flow cytometry on a PBMC aliquot from every donor. CDR1 is given as SQVTM and CDR2 as ANQGSEA, both from the germline V gene. The CDR3, cysteine through phenylalanine, is 13 amino acids long. Of all the DNA, just the CDR3 is kept, 39 bases in frame from base 1. Trimmed from V: 5 bases; trimmed from J: 9 bases; junction bases lacking a gene match: 8. This clonotype was seen repeatedly, ten times or more. This clone's antigen is unknown. Base qualities are not provided; no much larger clone lies one nucleotide away.

The clonotype comes from a young man in good health. The chain is encoded by TRBV29-1 joined to TRBJ2-1; TRBD2 aligns with 9 central bases. Sequences were obtained from blood. The CDR3 loop reads CSVMRGGRGEQFF. The sequenced DNA is TGCAGCGTTATGCGGGGGGGCCGTGGTGAGCAGTTCTTC.